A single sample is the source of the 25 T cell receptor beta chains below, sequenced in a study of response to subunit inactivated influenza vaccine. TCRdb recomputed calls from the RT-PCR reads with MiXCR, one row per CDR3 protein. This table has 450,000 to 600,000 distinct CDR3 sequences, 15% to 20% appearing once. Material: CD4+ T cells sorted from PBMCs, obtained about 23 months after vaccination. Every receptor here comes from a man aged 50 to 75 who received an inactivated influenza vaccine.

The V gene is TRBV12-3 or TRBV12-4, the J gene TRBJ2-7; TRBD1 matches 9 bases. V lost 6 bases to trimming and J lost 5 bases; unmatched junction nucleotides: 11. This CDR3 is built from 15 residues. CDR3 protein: CASSRGGTGSHEQYF. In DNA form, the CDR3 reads TGTGCCAGCAGCCGAGGGGGGACAGGGTCCCACGAGCAGTACTTC.

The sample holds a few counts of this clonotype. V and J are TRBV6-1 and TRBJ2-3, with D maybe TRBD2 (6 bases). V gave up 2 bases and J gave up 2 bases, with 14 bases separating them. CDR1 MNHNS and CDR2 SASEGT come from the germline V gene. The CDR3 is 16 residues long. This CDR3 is CASSEPAAGTTDTQYF. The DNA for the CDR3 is TGTGCCAGCAGTGAACCTGCTGCGGGGACCACAGATACGCAGTATTTT.

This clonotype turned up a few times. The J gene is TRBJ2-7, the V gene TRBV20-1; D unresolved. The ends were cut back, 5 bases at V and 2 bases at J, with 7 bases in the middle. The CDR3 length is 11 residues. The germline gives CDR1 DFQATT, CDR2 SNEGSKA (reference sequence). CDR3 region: CSAGPAYEQYF. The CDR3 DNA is TGCAGTGCTGGGCCAGCCTACGAGCAGTACTTC.

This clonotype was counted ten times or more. The CDR3 DNA reads as TGCAGTGCTAGAGATGCTAGCGAGAGAGTCACAGATACGCAGTATTTT. Translation gives CSARDASERVTDTQYF. This chain uses TRBV20-1 with TRBJ2-3; a possible D gene is TRBD2 (6 bases). Germline CDR1 and CDR2: DFQATT and SNEGSKA (reference sequence). The CDR3 has 16 amino acids. The V end was cut by 0 bases, the J end by 2 bases, with 15 bases between.

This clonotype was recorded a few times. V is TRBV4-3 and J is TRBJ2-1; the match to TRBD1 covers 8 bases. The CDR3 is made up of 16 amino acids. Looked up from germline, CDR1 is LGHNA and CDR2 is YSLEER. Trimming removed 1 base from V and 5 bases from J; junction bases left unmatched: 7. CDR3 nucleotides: TGCGCCAGCAGCCAAGTCGGGCAGGGGGCGGACAATGAGCAGTTCTTC. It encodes CASSQVGQGADNEQFF.

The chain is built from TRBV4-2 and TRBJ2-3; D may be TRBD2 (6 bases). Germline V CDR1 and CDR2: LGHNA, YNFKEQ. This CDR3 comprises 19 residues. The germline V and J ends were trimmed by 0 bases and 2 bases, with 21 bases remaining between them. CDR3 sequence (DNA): TGTGCCAGCAGCCAAGAAAGTCGGCGCGGGGTCGCATCCACAGATACGCAGTATTTT. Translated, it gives CASSQESRRGVASTDTQYF.

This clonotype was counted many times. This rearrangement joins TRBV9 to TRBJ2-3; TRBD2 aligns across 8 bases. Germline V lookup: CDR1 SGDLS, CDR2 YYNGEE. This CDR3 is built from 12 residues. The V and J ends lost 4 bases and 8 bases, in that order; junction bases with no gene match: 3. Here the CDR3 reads CASSISGSTQYF. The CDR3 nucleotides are TGTGCCAGCAGCATAAGCGGGAGTACGCAGTATTTT.

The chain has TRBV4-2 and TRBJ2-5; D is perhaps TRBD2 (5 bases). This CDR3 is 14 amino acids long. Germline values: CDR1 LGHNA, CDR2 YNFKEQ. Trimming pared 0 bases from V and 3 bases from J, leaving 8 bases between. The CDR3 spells CASSQEHGEETQYF. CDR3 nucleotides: TGTGCCAGCAGCCAAGAACACGGGGAAGAGACCCAGTACTTC.

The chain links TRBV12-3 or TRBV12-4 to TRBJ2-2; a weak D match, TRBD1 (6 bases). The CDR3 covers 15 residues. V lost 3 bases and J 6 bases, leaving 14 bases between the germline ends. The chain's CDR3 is CASSFWQGMAGELFF. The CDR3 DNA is TGTGCCAGCAGTTTTTGGCAGGGGATGGCCGGGGAGCTGTTTTTT.

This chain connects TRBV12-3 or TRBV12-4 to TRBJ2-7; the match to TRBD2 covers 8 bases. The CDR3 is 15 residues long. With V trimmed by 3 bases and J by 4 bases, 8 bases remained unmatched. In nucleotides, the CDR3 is TGTGCCAGCAGTTTCGCGGCGGGAGGATCGTACGAGCAGTACTTC. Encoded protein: CASSFAAGGSYEQYF.

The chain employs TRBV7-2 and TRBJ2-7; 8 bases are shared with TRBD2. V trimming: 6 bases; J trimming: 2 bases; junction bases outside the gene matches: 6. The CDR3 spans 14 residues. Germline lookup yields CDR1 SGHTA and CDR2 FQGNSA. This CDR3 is CASRLTSGPYEQYF. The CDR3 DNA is TGTGCCAGCAGACTAACTAGCGGTCCCTACGAGCAGTACTTC.

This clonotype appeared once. CDR3 nucleotides: TGCGCCAGCAGCCCAGGGACTAGAGGGACCGGGGAGCTGTTTTTT. Translation: CASSPGTRGTGELFF. The chain recombines TRBV5-1 with TRBJ2-2; 8 bases are shared with TRBD2. This CDR3 region has 15 residues. Germline trimming cut 4 bases from V and 5 bases from J; bases unmatched to any gene: 7. Germline V gives CDR1 SGHRS, CDR2 YFSETQ.

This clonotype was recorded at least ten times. This CDR3 is CASTNPYRGRETQYF. CDR3 in DNA: TGTGCCAGCACGAACCCCTACAGGGGCCGGGAGACCCAGTACTTC. The rearrangement links TRBV6-2 or TRBV6-3 to TRBJ2-5; the match to TRBD1 covers 7 bases. The germline V gene has CDR1 MNHEY and CDR2 SVGEGT. This CDR3 comprises 15 residues. After removal of 7 bases from V and 5 bases from J, the junction contained 13 bases not matched to a gene.

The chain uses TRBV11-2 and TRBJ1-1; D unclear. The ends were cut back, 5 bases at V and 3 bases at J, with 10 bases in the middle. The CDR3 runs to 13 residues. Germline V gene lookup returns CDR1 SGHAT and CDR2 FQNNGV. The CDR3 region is CASSTTAHTEAFF. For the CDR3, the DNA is TGTGCCAGCAGCACCACAGCGCACACTGAAGCTTTCTTT.

CDR3 coding DNA: TGTGCCATCAGCTTAGAGTCTAGCTATGGCTACACCTTC. Protein sequence: CAISLESSYGYTF. The rearrangement uses TRBV10-3 and TRBJ1-2; D is uncertain. The CDR3 length is 13 residues. Germline CDR1 is ENHRY and CDR2 is SYGVKD. V was cut by 6 bases and J by 4 bases, with 12 bases left in between.

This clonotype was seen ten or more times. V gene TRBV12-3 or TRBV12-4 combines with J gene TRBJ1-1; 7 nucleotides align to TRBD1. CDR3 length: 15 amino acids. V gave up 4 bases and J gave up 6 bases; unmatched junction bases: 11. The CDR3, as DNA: TGTGCCAGCAGTTCCCACAGGGGTGGCTTATCTGAAGCTTTCTTT. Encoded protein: CASSSHRGGLSEAFF.

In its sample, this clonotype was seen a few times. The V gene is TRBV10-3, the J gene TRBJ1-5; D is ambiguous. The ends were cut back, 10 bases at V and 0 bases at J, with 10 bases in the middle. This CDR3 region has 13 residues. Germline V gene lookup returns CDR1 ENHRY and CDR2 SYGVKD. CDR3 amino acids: CATMANSNQPQHF. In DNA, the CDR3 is TGTGCCACTATGGCGAATAGCAATCAGCCCCAGCATTTT.

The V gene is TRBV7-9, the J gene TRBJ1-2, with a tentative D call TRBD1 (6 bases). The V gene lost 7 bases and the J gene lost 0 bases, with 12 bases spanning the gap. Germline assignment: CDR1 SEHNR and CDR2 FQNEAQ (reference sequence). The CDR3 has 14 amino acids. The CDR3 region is CASTLDSTNYGYTF. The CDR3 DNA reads TGTGCCAGCACCCTGGACAGCACTAACTATGGCTACACCTTC.

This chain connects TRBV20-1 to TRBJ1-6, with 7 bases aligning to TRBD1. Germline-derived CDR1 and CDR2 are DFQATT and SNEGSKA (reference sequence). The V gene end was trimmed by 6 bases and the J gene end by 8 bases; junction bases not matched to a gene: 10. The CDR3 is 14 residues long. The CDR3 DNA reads TGCAGTGCAAATATAGACAGGGTAGATTCACCCCTCCACTTT. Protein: CSANIDRVDSPLHF.

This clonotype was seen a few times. CDR3 loop: CASSLVVGGEGQPQHF. The CDR3 DNA sequence: TGTGCCAGCAGCTTAGTGGTCGGCGGGGAGGGGCAGCCCCAGCATTTT. The chain links TRBV7-9 to TRBJ1-5; possible D gene TRBD1, 5 bases. The CDR3 is 16 amino acids. V was trimmed by 1 base and J by 7 bases, leaving 17 bases between them. Germline lookup yields CDR1 SEHNR and CDR2 FQNEAQ (reference sequence).

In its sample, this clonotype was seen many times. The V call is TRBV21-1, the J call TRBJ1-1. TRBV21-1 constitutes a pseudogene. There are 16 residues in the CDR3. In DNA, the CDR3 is TGTGCCAGCAGCCCCCCCGGGCCTTCCGGGAACACTGAAGCTTTCTTT. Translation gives CASSPPGPSGNTEAFF.

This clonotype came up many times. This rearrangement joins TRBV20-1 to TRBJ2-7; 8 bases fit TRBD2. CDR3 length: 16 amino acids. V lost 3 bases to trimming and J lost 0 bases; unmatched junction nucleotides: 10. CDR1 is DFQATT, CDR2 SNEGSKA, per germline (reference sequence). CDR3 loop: CSARGNSGVSSYEQYF. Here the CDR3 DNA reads TGCAGTGCTAGGGGAAATAGCGGGGTAAGCTCCTACGAGCAGTACTTC.

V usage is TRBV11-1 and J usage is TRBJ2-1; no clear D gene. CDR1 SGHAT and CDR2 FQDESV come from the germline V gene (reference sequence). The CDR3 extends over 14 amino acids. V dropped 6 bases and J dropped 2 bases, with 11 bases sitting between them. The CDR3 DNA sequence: TGTGCCAGCAGGGGTGTCCGGGCCTACAATGAGCAGTTCTTC. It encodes CASRGVRAYNEQFF.

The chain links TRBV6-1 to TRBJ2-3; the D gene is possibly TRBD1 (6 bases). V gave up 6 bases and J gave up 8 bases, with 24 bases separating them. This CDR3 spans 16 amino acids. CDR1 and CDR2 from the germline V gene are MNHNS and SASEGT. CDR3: CASRPSGTTSPITQYF. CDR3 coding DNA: TGTGCCAGCAGACCCTCGGGGACAACCAGCCCCATTACGCAGTATTTT.

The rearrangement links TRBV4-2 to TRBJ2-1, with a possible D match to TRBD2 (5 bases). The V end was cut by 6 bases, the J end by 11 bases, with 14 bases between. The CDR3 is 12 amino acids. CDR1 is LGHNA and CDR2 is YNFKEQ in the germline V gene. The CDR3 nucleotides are TGTGCCAGCAGTTCAGAAGGAGGTAAGCAGTTCTTC. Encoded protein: CASSSEGGKQFF.